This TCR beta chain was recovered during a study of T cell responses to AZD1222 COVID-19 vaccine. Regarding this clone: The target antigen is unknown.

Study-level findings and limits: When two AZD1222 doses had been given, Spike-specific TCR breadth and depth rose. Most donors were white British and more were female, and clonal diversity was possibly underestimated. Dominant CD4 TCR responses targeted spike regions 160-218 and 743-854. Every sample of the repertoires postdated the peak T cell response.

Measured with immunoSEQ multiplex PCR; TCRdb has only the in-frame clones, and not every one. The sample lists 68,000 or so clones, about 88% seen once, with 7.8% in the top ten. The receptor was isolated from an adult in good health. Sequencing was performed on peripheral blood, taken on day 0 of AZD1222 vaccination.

The CDR3 sequence: CASRLTTGGAETQYF. DNA of the CDR3: TGTGCCAGCAGGTTAACGACAGGGGGCGCCGAGACCCAGTACTTC. The chain recombines TRBV6-5 with TRBJ2-5, with 10 nucleotides matching TRBD1. Germline values: CDR1 MNHEY, CDR2 SVGAGI. The CDR3 is 15 residues long. With V trimmed by 6 bases and J by 5 bases, 9 bases remained unmatched.